This T cell receptor beta chain was retrieved from a study of cytomegalovirus exposure and HLA in healthy donors. As for the study in general: Earlier, almost 120 million unique TCR beta sequences were recovered from about 200 million T cells by an analysis. Findings and caveats of the study: Later genetic work tied a missense DCLRE1C variant to beta-chain V and J trimming. Immune exposure information comprised only CMV serostatus. In most subjects, TCR beta sequences reportedly gave accurate predictions of HLA-A and HLA-B alleles.

This clone is a singleton in its sample. Its target is unknown. Use of 60 Vbeta and 13 Jbeta primers characterized the PCR. Here immunoSEQ multiplex PCR was the method, and the copy in TCRdb shows in-frame clones only, minus some. The table lists 90,000 to 120,000 clones, more than 75% of them singletons, with 4% in the top ten. CDR1 is SNHLY and CDR2 is FYNNEI in the germline V gene. This CDR3 contains 16 residues. V shed 2 bases, J shed 6 bases, and the junction held 10 bases outside the gene matches. J is TRBJ1-2 and V is TRBV2; 9 bases are shared with TRBD1. Sequenced input: PBMCs. The clonotype originates from a woman aged 50 to 65 in good health and CMV-seropositive. CDR3 nucleotides: TGTGCCAGCAGTGAATCGTTCATAGGGACAGGGAATGGCTACACCTTC. Translated, it gives CASSESFIGTGNGYTF.